This T cell receptor (beta chain) was recovered during a study of blood T cells in healthy people across ages. Per sample, a minimum of 6.5 million PBMCs were isolated. Alongside a J-beta primer mix, a sample-barcoded 5' primer served in a second PCR lasting about 6 to 12 cycles. Via MiXCR, TCRdb re-called the 5' RACE reads, giving one row per CDR3 protein. The table includes 1.4 million or so distinct CDR3 sequences, less than 45% detected once. Sequencing was performed on blood. The origin of this receptor is a woman between 18 and 29 years old in good health.

The CDR3 DNA is TGTGCCAGCAGCAACCTGCTGGGGCAGTATTTT. The encoded protein is CASSNLLGQYF. The chain couples TRBV6-2 or TRBV6-3 to TRBJ2-3; D gene ambiguous. Germline V CDR1 and CDR2: MNHEY, SVGEGT. The germline V and J ends were trimmed by 6 bases and 11 bases, with 12 bases remaining between them. The CDR3 has 11 amino acids.